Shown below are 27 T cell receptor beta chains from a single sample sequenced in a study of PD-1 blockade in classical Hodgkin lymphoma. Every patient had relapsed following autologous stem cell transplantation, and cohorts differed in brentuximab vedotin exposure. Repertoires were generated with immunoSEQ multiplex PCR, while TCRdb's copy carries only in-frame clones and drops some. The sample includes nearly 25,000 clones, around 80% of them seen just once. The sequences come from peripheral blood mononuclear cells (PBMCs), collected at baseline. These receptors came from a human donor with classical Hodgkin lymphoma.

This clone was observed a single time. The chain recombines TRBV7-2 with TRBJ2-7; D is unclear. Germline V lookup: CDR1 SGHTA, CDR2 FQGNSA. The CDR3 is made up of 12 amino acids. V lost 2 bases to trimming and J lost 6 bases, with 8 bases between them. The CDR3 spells CASSLPLGEQYF. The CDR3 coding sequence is TGTGCCAGCAGCTTACCCCTCGGCGAGCAGTACTTC.

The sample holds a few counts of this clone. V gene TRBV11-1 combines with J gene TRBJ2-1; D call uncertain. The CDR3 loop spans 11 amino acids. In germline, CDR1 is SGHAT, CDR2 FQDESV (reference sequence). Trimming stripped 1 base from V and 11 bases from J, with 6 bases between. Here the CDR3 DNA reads TGTGCCAGCAGCTTAGGCCCGCAGCAGTTCTTC. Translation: CASSLGPQQFF. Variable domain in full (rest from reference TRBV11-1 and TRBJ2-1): EAEVAQSPRYKITEKSQAVAFWCDPISGHATLYWYRQILGQGPELLVQFQDESVVDDSQLPKDRFSAERLKGVDSTLKIQPAELGDSAMYLCASSLGPQQFFGPGTRLTVL.

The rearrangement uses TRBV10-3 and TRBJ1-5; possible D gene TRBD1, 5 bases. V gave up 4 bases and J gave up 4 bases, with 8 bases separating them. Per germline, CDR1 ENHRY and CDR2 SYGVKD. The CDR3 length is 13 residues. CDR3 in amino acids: CAISGGANQPQHF. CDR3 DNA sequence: TGTGCCATCAGTGGCGGGGCTAATCAGCCCCAGCATTTT.

The CDR3 nucleotides read TGTGCCAGCAGTTACCGGGAAGCGCAAGAGACCCAGTACTTC. This codes for CASSYREAQETQYF. The chain is built from TRBV6-5 and TRBJ2-5, with D perhaps matching TRBD2 (5 bases). V was pared by 2 bases and J by 2 bases, with 9 bases between. The CDR3 extends over 14 amino acids. Germline V gene sequence: CDR1 MNHEY, CDR2 SVGAGI.

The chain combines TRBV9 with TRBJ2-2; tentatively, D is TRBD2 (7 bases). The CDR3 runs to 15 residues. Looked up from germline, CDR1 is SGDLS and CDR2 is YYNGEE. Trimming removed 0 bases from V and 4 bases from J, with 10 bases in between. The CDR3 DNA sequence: TGTGCCAGCAGCGTAGATGGGGGGGCCACCGGGGAGCTGTTTTTT. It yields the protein CASSVDGGATGELFF.

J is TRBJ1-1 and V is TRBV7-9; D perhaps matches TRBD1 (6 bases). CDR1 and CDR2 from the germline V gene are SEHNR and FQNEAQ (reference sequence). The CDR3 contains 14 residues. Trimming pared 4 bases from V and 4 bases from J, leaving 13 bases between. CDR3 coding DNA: TGTGCCAGCAGCTATCTACAGGGTGGCACTGAAGCTTTCTTT. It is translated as CASSYLQGGTEAFF. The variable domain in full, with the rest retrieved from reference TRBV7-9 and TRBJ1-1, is DTGVSQNPRHKITKRGQNVTFRCDPISEHNRLYWYRQTLGQGPEFLTYFQNEAQLEKSRLLSDRFSAERPKGSFSTLEIQRTEQGDSAMYLCASSYLQGGTEAFFGQGTRLTVV.

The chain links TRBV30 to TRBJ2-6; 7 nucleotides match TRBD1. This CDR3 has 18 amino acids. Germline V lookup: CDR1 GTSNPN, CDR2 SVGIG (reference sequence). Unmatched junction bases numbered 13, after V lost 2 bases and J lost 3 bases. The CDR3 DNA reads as TGTGCCTGGAGTCCATCCGGGACAGATGTCCTTGGGGCCAACGTCCTGACTTTC. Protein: CAWSPSGTDVLGANVLTF.

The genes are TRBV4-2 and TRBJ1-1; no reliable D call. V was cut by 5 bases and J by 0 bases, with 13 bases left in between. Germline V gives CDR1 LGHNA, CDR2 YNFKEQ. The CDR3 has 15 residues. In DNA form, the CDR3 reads TGTGCCAGCAGCGCAACTGACGGACTGAACACTGAAGCTTTCTTT. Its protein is CASSATDGLNTEAFF.

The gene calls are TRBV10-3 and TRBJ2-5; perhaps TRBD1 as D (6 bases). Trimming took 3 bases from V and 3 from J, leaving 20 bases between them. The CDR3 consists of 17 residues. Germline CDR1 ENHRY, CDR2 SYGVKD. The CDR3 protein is CAISDPGTGLAEETQYF. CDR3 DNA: TGTGCCATCAGTGATCCTGGAACAGGGTTGGCCGAAGAGACCCAGTACTTC.

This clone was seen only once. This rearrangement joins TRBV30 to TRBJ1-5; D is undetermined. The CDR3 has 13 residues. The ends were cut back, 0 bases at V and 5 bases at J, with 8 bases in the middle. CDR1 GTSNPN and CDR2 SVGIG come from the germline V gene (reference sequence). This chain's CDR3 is CAWSVGVDQPQHF. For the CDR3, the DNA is TGTGCCTGGAGTGTTGGAGTCGATCAGCCCCAGCATTTT.

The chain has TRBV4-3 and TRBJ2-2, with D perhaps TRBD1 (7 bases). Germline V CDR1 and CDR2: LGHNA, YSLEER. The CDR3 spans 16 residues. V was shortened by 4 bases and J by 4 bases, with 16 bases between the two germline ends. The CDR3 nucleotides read TGCGCCAGCAGCCGAGCAGGGGGGAGTATCACCGGGGAGCTGTTTTTT. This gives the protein CASSRAGGSITGELFF.

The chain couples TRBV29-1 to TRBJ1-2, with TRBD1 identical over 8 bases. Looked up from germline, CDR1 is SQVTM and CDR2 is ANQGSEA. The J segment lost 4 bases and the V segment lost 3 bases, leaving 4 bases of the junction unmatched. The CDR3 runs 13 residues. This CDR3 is CSVDVGQVYGYTF. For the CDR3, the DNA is TGCAGCGTTGATGTGGGACAGGTCTATGGCTACACCTTC.

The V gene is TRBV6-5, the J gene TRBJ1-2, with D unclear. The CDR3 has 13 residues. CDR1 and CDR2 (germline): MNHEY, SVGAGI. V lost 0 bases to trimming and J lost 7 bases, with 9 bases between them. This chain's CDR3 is CASSYSSAAGYTF. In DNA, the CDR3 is TGTGCCAGCAGTTACTCGTCGGCAGCTGGCTACACCTTC.

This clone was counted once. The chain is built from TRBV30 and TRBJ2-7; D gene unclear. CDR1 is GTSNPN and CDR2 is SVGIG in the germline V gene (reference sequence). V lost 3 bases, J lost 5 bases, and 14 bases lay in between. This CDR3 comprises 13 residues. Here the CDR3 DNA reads TGTGCCTGGAGCCCCGGCTTGTGGGACGAGCAGTACTTC. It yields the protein CAWSPGLWDEQYF.

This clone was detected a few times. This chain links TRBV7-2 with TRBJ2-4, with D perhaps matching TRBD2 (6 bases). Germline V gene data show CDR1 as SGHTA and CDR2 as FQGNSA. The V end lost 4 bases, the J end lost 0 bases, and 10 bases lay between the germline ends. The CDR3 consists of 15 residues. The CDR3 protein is CASSSPGVAKNIQYF. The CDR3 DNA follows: TGTGCCAGCAGCTCGCCGGGGGTAGCCAAAAACATTCAGTACTTC. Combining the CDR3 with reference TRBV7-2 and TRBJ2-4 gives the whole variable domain GAGVSQSPSNKVTEKGKDVELRCDPISGHTALYWYRQSLGQGLEFLIYFQGNSAPDKSGLPSDRFSAERTGGSVSTLTIQRTQQEDSAVYLCASSSPGVAKNIQYFGAGTRLSVL.

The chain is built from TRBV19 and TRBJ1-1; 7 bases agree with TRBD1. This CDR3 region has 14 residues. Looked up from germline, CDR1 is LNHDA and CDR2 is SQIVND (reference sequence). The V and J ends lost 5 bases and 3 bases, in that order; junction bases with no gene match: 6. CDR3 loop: CASSAGTEYTEAFF. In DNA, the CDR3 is TGTGCCAGTAGTGCCGGGACAGAGTACACTGAAGCTTTCTTT.

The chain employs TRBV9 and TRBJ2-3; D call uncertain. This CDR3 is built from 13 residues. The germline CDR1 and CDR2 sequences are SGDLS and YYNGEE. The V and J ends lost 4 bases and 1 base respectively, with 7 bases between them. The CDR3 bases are TGTGCCAGCAGCCCCCAGGGCACAGATACGCAGTATTTT. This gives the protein CASSPQGTDTQYF.

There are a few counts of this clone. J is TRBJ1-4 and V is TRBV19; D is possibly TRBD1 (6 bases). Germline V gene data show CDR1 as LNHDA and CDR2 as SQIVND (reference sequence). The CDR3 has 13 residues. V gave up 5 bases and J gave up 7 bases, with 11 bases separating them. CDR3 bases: TGTGCCAGTAGTGAAACAGGGACTGAAAAACTGTTTTTT. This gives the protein CASSETGTEKLFF.

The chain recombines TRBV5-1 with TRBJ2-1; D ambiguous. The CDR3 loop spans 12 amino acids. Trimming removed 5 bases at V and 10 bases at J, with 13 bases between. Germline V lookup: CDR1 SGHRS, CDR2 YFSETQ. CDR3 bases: TGCGCCAGCAGAAGGTCGAGGAAAGAGCAGTTCTTC. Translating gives CASRRSRKEQFF.

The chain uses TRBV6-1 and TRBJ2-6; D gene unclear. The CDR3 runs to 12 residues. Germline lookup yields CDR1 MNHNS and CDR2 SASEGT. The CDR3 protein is CALSSGANVLTF. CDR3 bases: TGTGCTCTTAGCTCTGGGGCCAACGTCCTGACTTTC.

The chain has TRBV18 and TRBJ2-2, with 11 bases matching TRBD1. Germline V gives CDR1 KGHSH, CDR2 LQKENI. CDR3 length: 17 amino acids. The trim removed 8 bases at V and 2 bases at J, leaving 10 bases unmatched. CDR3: CASTHQGQGVNTGELFF. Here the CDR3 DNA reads TGTGCCAGCACTCACCAGGGACAGGGGGTCAACACCGGGGAGCTGTTTTTT.

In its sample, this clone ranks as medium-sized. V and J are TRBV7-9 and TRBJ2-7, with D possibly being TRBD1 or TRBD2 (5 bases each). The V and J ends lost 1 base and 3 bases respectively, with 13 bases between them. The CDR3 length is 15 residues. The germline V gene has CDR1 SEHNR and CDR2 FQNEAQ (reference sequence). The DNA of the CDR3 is TGTGCCAGCAGCTTAGTAGGGGACGGGGACTACGAGCAGTACTTC. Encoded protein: CASSLVGDGDYEQYF.

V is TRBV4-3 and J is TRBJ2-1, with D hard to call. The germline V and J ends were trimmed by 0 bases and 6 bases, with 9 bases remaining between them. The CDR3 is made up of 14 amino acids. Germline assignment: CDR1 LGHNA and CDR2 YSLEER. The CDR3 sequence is CASSQDVGFNEQFF. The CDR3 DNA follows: TGCGCCAGCAGCCAAGATGTTGGGTTCAATGAGCAGTTCTTC.

As DNA, the CDR3 is TGTGCCAGCAGTTCAACTCAGGGGTATGATGGCTACACCTTC. Translated: CASSSTQGYDGYTF. The chain carries TRBV6-5 and TRBJ1-2; D may be TRBD1 (6 bases). Germline V gene data show CDR1 as MNHEY and CDR2 as SVGAGI. V dropped 4 bases and J dropped 6 bases, with 15 bases sitting between them. This CDR3 contains 14 residues.

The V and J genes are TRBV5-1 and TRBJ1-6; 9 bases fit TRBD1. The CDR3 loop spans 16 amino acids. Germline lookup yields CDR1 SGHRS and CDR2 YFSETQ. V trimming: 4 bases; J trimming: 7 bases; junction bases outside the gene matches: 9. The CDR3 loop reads CASSRTHRGLNSPLHF. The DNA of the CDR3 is TGCGCCAGCAGCCGCACCCACAGGGGGCTAAATTCACCCCTCCACTTT.

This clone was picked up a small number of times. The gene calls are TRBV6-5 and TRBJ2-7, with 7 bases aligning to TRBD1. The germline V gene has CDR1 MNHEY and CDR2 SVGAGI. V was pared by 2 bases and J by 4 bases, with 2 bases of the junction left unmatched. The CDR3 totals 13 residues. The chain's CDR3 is CASSYVRGYEQYF. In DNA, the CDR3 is TGTGCCAGCAGTTACGTCAGGGGGTACGAGCAGTACTTC.

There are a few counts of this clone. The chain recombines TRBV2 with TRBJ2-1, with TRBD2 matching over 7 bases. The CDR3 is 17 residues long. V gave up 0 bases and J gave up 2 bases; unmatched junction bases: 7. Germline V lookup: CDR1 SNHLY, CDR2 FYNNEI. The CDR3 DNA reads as TGTGCCAGCAGTGAAGCATTGGGAGCGGGGACCTACAATGAGCAGTTCTTC. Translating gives CASSEALGAGTYNEQFF.